These 29 T cell receptor beta chains were sequenced from one sample in a study of regulatory T cells in long-lasting Graves disease. Time point described: newly diagnosed GD, antithyroid drugs for less than 3 months. The authors made the TCR library using RNA they extracted from PBMCs. Combining iRepertoire HTBI primers with Arm-PCR of CDR3 regions, the authors built TCR beta libraries. TCRdb reprocessed the multiplex PCR reads with MiXCR, giving one entry per CDR3 protein. The data hold about 360,000 distinct CDR3 sequences, with roughly 16% observed a single time. Another study also made use of these data, one on T cells in Graves' hyperthyroidism and ophthalmopathy.

The sequenced sample was peripheral blood mononuclear cells (PBMCs), obtained at new diagnosis, from a patient treated with antithyroid drugs. The receptors were gathered from a woman between 18 and 29 years old with Graves disease.

There are many counts of this clonotype. The junction and the germline gene differ at one end; a read error may be behind it. This rearrangement joins TRBV7-7 to TRBJ1-2; TRBD1 matches 7 bases. The CDR3 has 15 amino acids. Germline V gives CDR1 SSHAT, CDR2 FNYEAQ (reference sequence). The CDR3 DNA follows: TGTGCTAGCAGCCTAGAACACGGGACAGCCTATGGCTACACCTTC. Translation gives CASSLEHGTAYGYTF.

V and J are TRBV7-9 and TRBJ1-1; maybe TRBD1 (5 bases). The CDR3 is made up of 11 amino acids. The germline V and J ends were trimmed by 6 bases and 11 bases, with 13 bases remaining between them. CDR1 and CDR2 from the germline V gene are SEHNR and FQNEAQ (reference sequence). The CDR3 region has the DNA TGTGCCAGCAGTCACAGGTCAGACGCTTTCTTT. Its translation is CASSHRSDAFF.

V and J are TRBV15 and TRBJ2-3; 11 nucleotides align to TRBD2. CDR3 length equals 16 residues. CDR1 and CDR2 from the germline V gene are LNHNV and YYDKDF (reference sequence). V trimming: 1 base; J trimming: 5 bases; junction bases outside the gene matches: 5. CDR3 in amino acids: CATSRASGRSKDTQYF. CDR3 nucleotides: TGTGCCACCAGCAGAGCTAGCGGGAGGAGTAAAGATACGCAGTATTTT.

This clonotype was seen a handful of times. The junction and the germline gene differ at one end; a read error may be behind it. This rearrangement joins TRBV11-2 to TRBJ2-7, with 12 bases matching TRBD2. Germline values: CDR1 SGHAT, CDR2 FQNNGV. The CDR3 runs 19 residues. The CDR3, as DNA: TGTGCCAGCGGCTTAGCCCTGGGAGGGACTAGCGGGCCTCCCTACGAGCAGTACTTC. Amino acid sequence: CASGLALGGTSGPPYEQYF.

This clonotype was seen at least ten times. The rearrangement uses TRBV11-2 and TRBJ2-5, with 11 positions matching TRBD1. The CDR3 consists of 15 residues. Looked up from germline, CDR1 is SGHAT and CDR2 is FQNNGV. The ends lost 0 bases at V and 4 bases at J; junction bases unmatched: 1. The CDR3 nucleotides read TGTGCCAGCAGCTTAGAGGACAGGGGGCCAGAGACCCAGTACTTC. This encodes CASSLEDRGPETQYF.

Details on this clonotype: Given a much more abundant clone one base away, this may be a read error. This is likely a read error, given that the CDR3 carries no conserved phenylalanine or tryptophan at its end. The chain combines TRBV11-2 with TRBJ1-2, with a weak D call TRBD1 (6 bases). This CDR3 region has 14 residues. V gave up 1 base and J gave up 7 bases, with 13 bases separating them. Germline V gene data show CDR1 as SGHAT and CDR2 as FQNNGV. The CDR3 here is CASSLGQGISGYTL. In DNA form, the CDR3 reads TGTGCCAGCAGCTTAGGGCAGGGGATTAGTGGCTACACCCTC.

This clonotype was observed a few times. The rearrangement joins TRBV20-1 to TRBJ2-7; the match to TRBD2 covers 8 bases. The CDR3 totals 11 residues. Germline V lookup: CDR1 DFQATT, CDR2 SNEGSKA (reference sequence). The CDR3 nucleotides read TGCAGCCCCCGGGGGGGGTACGAGCAGTACTTC. Residues: CSPRGGYEQYF.

This clonotype was seen only a few times. A single base separates this from a much larger clone, so it may be a read error. This chain joins TRBV2 and TRBJ2-1; tentatively, D is TRBD1 (6 bases). The CDR3 covers 13 residues. The germline V gene has CDR1 SNHLY and CDR2 FYNNEI. Deletions cut 8 bases from V and 12 bases from J, with 20 bases between. The CDR3 reads CASGLGAMVPQFF. The CDR3 DNA reads as TGTGCCAGCGGCTTGGGGGCTATGGTGCCGCAGTTCTTC.

This clonotype came up a few times. The J gene is TRBJ1-5, the V gene TRBV3-1; D call uncertain. This CDR3 contains 13 residues. Deletions cut 0 bases from V and 13 bases from J, with 13 bases between. Germline values: CDR1 LGHDT, CDR2 YNNKEL (reference sequence). The DNA of the CDR3 is TGTGCCAGCAGCCAAGATGGAGGAACGGAACAGCATTTT. Residues: CASSQDGGTEQHF.

At least ten counts were recorded for this clonotype. In DNA, the CDR3 is TGTGCCAGCAGTTTATCACCCCCGGGACAGGGTTCACCCCTCCACTTT. This sequence encodes CASSLSPPGQGSPLHF. The chain is built from TRBV27 and TRBJ1-6, with 9 positions matching TRBD1. After removal of 0 bases from V and 9 bases from J, the junction contained 6 bases not matched to a gene. Germline CDR1 reads MNHEY; CDR2 reads SMNVEV (reference sequence). The CDR3 contains 16 residues.

This clonotype was counted only a few times. The V call is TRBV6-5, the J call TRBJ1-1; TRBD1 might be the D (6 bases). V lost 3 bases, J lost 5 bases, and 16 bases lay in between. The CDR3 is made up of 15 amino acids. The germline V gene has CDR1 MNHEY and CDR2 SVGAGI. The CDR3 reads CASSYIWGALTEAFF. For the CDR3, the DNA is TGTGCCAGCAGTTATATATGGGGGGCCTTGACTGAAGCTTTCTTT.

This clonotype was seen ten or more times. This chain joins TRBV28 and TRBJ1-2; no reliable D call. In germline, CDR1 is MDHEN, CDR2 SYDVKM. This CDR3 is 16 amino acids long. V was cut by 6 bases and J by 2 bases, with 19 bases left in between. The CDR3 coding sequence is TGTGCCAGCAGCCCTACCTCATGGGGATCCAACTATGGCTACACCTTC. This encodes CASSPTSWGSNYGYTF.

This clonotype was counted at least ten times. V gene TRBV2 combines with J gene TRBJ2-1; 8 positions match TRBD2. The V gene's germline CDR1 is SNHLY and CDR2 FYNNEI. The CDR3 runs 15 residues. The V and J ends lost 4 bases and 10 bases, in that order; junction bases with no gene match: 12. CDR3 amino acids: CASSASGGPTGEQFF. For the CDR3, the DNA is TGTGCCAGCAGTGCATCGGGGGGGCCGACCGGGGAGCAGTTCTTC.

On this clonotype: A single base separates this from a much larger clone, so it may be a read error. V is TRBV5-1 and J is TRBJ2-7, with 8 bases matching TRBD1. The germline CDR1 and CDR2 sequences are SGHRS and YFSETQ. The CDR3 extends over 15 amino acids. With 4 bases clipped from V and 4 bases from J, the junction kept 10 bases outside the gene matches. This CDR3 is CASSGSAQGAYEQYF. The CDR3 DNA sequence: TGCGCCAGCAGCGGTTCCGCGCAGGGGGCTTACGAGCAGTACTTC.

The V call is TRBV4-1, the J call TRBJ2-2; 10 bases agree with TRBD2. This CDR3 spans 16 amino acids. Germline CDR1 and CDR2: MGHRA and YSYEKL. The ends lost 1 base at V and 6 bases at J; junction bases unmatched: 5. CDR3 region: CASSQVSSGSSGELFF. CDR3 nucleotides: TGCGCCAGCAGCCAAGTATCTAGCGGGAGTTCCGGGGAGCTGTTTTTT.

The chain employs TRBV2 and TRBJ2-7; TRBD2 matches at 8 bases. The J call may be in error: the DNA end matches TRBJ2-1 better. Germline CDR1 reads SNHLY; CDR2 reads FYNNEI. This CDR3 has 14 residues. The CDR3 nucleotides are TGTGCCAGCAGCCCTAGCGGGCCAACCAATGAGCAGTTCTTC. Translated: CASSPSGPTNEQFF.

This clonotype was counted at least ten times. The J gene is TRBJ2-7, the V gene TRBV28; a possible D gene is TRBD2 (7 bases). Trimming removed 5 bases at V and 2 bases at J, with 13 bases between. Germline V gene data show CDR1 as MDHEN and CDR2 as SYDVKM. This CDR3 has 14 residues. The CDR3 DNA reads as TGTGCCAGCAGTGGCGGGGGCCCCCCCTACGAGCAGTACTTC. It codes for CASSGGGPPYEQYF.

This clonotype was detected many times. This chain links TRBV7-3 with TRBJ2-1, with D perhaps matching TRBD2 (8 bases). Germline loops: CDR1 SGHTA, CDR2 FQGTGA. This CDR3 is built from 16 residues. Trimming removed 2 bases from V and 5 bases from J, with 16 bases in between. CDR3 in amino acids: CASSLAGRGQDNEQFF. For the CDR3, the DNA is TGTGCCAGCAGCTTAGCCGGGAGGGGGCAGGACAATGAGCAGTTCTTC.

This clonotype occurred many times. The rearrangement links TRBV5-1 to TRBJ2-1, with 9 bases lining up with TRBD2. Unmatched junction bases numbered 11, after V lost 2 bases and J lost 2 bases. The CDR3 is 18 amino acids. Per the germline V gene, CDR1 is SGHRS and CDR2 is YFSETQ. CDR3 sequence (DNA): TGCGCCAGCAGCTTATCAGGAGTAGCGGGGGATACCTACAATGAGCAGTTCTTC. Its translation is CASSLSGVAGDTYNEQFF.

A few counts support this clonotype. It may be a read error: a sequence one base away is much more abundant. The gene calls are TRBV19 and TRBJ2-7, with D unresolved. Germline loops: CDR1 LNHDA, CDR2 SQIVND (reference sequence). The CDR3 runs 12 residues. The CDR3 DNA is TGTGCCAGCAGTAACCCCCCCTACGAGCAGTACTTC. It translates to CASSNPPYEQYF.

The chain recombines TRBV7-9 with TRBJ1-4, with D maybe TRBD1 (6 bases). Germline CDR1 SEHNR, CDR2 FQNEAQ (reference sequence). CDR3 length equals 16 residues. V was clipped by 1 base and J by 0 bases, with 9 bases between them. CDR3 region: CASSLDRVATNEKLFF. The CDR3 coding sequence is TGTGCCAGCAGCTTAGACAGGGTTGCAACTAATGAAAAACTGTTTTTT. The full variable domain, in which reference TRBV7-9 and TRBJ1-4 provide the parts outside the CDR3, is DTGVSQNPRHKITKRGQNVTFRCDPISEHNRLYWYRQTLGQGPEFLTYFQNEAQLEKSRLLSDRFSAERPKGSFSTLEIQRTEQGDSAMYLCASSLDRVATNEKLFFGSGTQLSVL.

This clonotype occurred many times. The V and J genes are TRBV28 and TRBJ2-3, with no clear D. With 4 bases removed from V and 2 bases from J, the gap between germline ends came to 13 bases. The germline V gene has CDR1 MDHEN and CDR2 SYDVKM. There are 15 residues in the CDR3. The CDR3 DNA is TGTGCCAGCAGTTCATCTGCGCAGGTCACAGATACGCAGTATTTT. Translated: CASSSSAQVTDTQYF.

This clonotype was recorded at least ten times. The chain employs TRBV30 and TRBJ1-1; D gene uncertain. Trimming shortened V by 0 bases and J by 5 bases, and 7 bases separated the two germline ends. Germline CDR1 and CDR2: GTSNPN and SVGIG (reference sequence). The CDR3 sequence is 12 residues long. The CDR3 DNA is TGTGCCTGGAGTGTCCAGAGTACTGAAGCTTTCTTT. It encodes CAWSVQSTEAFF.

A few counts support this clonotype. V gene TRBV19 combines with J gene TRBJ2-3; D is possibly TRBD2 (5 bases). This CDR3 region has 19 residues. V was cut by 1 base and J by 5 bases, with 25 bases left in between. Per the germline V gene, CDR1 is LNHDA and CDR2 is SQIVND (reference sequence). CDR3: CASSIGVQPGGTRGDTQYF. Here the CDR3 DNA reads TGTGCCAGTAGTATAGGGGTTCAACCCGGAGGTACCCGGGGAGATACGCAGTATTTT.

Many counts were recorded for this clonotype. A read error may produce the germline difference seen at one junction end. The genes are TRBV5-1 and TRBJ2-4; D gene uncertain. There are 14 residues in the CDR3. The germline gives CDR1 SGHRS, CDR2 YFSETQ. The CDR3 DNA reads as TGTGCCAGCAGCTTTCAGCTAGCCAAAAACATTCAGTACTTC. Its translation is CASSFQLAKNIQYF.

This clonotype was seen repeatedly, ten times or more. The rearrangement uses TRBV20-1 and TRBJ2-7; TRBD2 aligns across 12 bases. The CDR3 covers 14 residues. V lost 6 bases, J lost 5 bases, and 8 bases stayed unmatched. Germline loops: CDR1 DFQATT, CDR2 SNEGSKA (reference sequence). CDR3 region: CSARLAGVLNEQYF. The CDR3 coding sequence is TGCAGTGCCAGACTAGCGGGAGTTTTGAACGAGCAGTACTTC.

This clonotype was picked up many times. V is TRBV2 and J is TRBJ1-2; a weak D match, TRBD1 (5 bases). This CDR3 has 15 residues. Looked up from germline, CDR1 is SNHLY and CDR2 is FYNNEI. V gave up 0 bases and J gave up 0 bases, with 8 bases separating them. The CDR3 DNA sequence: TGTGCCAGCAGTGAAGCGCTAGGGGCTAACTATGGCTACACCTTC. Protein: CASSEALGANYGYTF.

The chain carries TRBV5-1 and TRBJ1-2; weak D call: TRBD1 (5 bases). V was trimmed by 7 bases and J by 4 bases, leaving 14 bases between them. The CDR3 extends over 13 amino acids. CDR1 and CDR2 (germline): SGHRS, YFSETQ. The CDR3 DNA reads as TGCGCCAGCGCCCCCAGGGAACTCTATGGCTACACCTTC. Translation gives CASAPRELYGYTF.

The V call is TRBV18, the J call TRBJ2-2, with D possibly matching TRBD2 (6 bases). This CDR3 is 13 amino acids long. CDR1 and CDR2 from the germline V gene are KGHSH and LQKENI. V lost 5 bases and J 5 bases, leaving 9 bases between the germline ends. The CDR3 loop is CASSGTDTGELFF. In DNA form, the CDR3 reads TGTGCCAGCTCAGGGACTGATACCGGGGAGCTGTTTTTT.